What follows is one TCR beta chain and its context. What this receptor recognizes is not known. The sample holds no much larger clone one base away, and base qualities are not on file. The record originates from a study of T cells in Graves' hyperthyroidism and ophthalmopathy (dated by TCRdb to between 2018 and 2021). As for the study more broadly: Peripheral blood samples were taken at initial diagnosis, before any treatment was given. A discovery cohort of about 100 patients, 43 with Graves' ophthalmopathy and 55 to 60 with stable Graves' hyperthyroidism, was used to find distinguishing TCR V-J signatures. An independent validation cohort of around 19 hyperthyroidism patients and about 15 patients who later progressed to ophthalmopathy tested prospective prediction of ophthalmopathy. For training and testing, the 100 or so patients in the discovery cohort were randomly divided in a 7:3 ratio. In about 6 Graves' hyperthyroidism patients, the study also compared T-cell repertoires from thyroid tissue with T-cell repertoires from blood. After sampling, hyperthyroidism patients received methimazole starting at 30 mg daily, and ophthalmopathy patients received high-dose intravenous methylprednisolone. TCR Vbeta CDR3 sequencing of 135 peripheral blood samples (more than 40 ophthalmopathy, about 75 hyperthyroidism and roughly 17 progressor patients) is reported in the paper.

The hyperthyroidism patients were between 18 and 65 years old and newly diagnosed, with a disease duration of less than 2 months. The study excluded patients with uncontrolled infections, other autoimmune diseases, pregnancy or lactation. Diagnoses relied on clinical symptoms, serum thyroxine and TRAb, thyroid ultrasound and orbital computed tomography. Blood from progressor patients was collected at the time of first diagnosis with hyperthyroidism, before any ophthalmopathy symptoms had appeared. Ficoll-Paque density gradient centrifugation was used to isolate PBMCs from 9.5 to 10 ml of fresh peripheral blood. Progressor patients were first diagnosed with Graves' hyperthyroidism and then developed ophthalmopathy during follow-up. Total RNA was extracted with Trizol reagent, and quality was checked on an Agilent 2100 Bioanalyzer. Amplification of TCR beta CDR3 regions was carried out from RNA transcripts. A first-round RT-PCR of the TCR CDR3 used the HTBI primer set with the Qiagen OneStep RT-PCR kit. A second multiplex PCR round built the libraries, followed by size selection and purification. Sequencing of the libraries was done on an Illumina HiSeq2000 using paired-end 100 bp reads. Processing in the source paper ran as follows. SOAPnuke was used to process the raw data, throwing out any read that contained adapters or uncalled bases, had a mean Phred below 15, or lacked an exact constant-primer or identifier match. High-quality paired reads were merged using COPE v1.2.5, and each unique nucleotide sequence was defined as a clonotype. MiTCR v1.1 was used to align the clonotypes against IMGT TRBV, TRBD and TRBJ reference segments. Only V-J combinations with frequency above 0.0001, covering roughly 99% of repertoires, were analysed. The TCS score was defined as F50 (clonal expansion) divided by E x V (chaos), with BLOSUM62-based TCRdist calculated between CDR3 peptides within each V-J. Welch's t-statistics and random forest reduced roughly 540 V-J features to roughly 13, which were used in a naive Bayes classifier (R e1071). TCRdb ran its own pipeline on the public reads, namely fastp trimming at Q25 and MiXCR clone calling, and kept in-frame beta chains. Rows with a matching CDR3 protein are joined into one entry that keeps the most common DNA and genes. These V and J calls derive from TCRdb rather than the authors' analysis. The sample table holds nearly 600,000 distinct CDR3 sequences, of which approximately 15% were seen once. 5.8% of the sample lies in the top ten.

Findings and caveats that apply to the study as a whole: Most expanded thyroid clonotypes (frequency above 0.001) were also detected in blood, suggesting blood repertoires may reflect thyroid immune responses. No statistical method was used to set the sample size in advance, and investigators knew the group allocation. A model built on a 13 V-J signature distinguished ophthalmopathy from stable hyperthyroidism, reaching 87.88% sensitivity and approximately 81% specificity in cross-validation and 80%/75% in testing. In validation, progression to ophthalmopathy was predicted by the model with around 71% sensitivity and roughly 76% specificity, a median of approximately 6.5 months before onset.

The sample was blood. The TCR originated in a woman younger than 45 with Graves' hyperthyroidism that later progressed to Graves' ophthalmopathy.

The CDR3 amino acid sequence is: CASSRLGPDGYTF. The nucleotides read TGCGCCAGCAGCCGTTTAGGGCCGGATGGCTACACCTTC. This chain is built from TRBV5-1 and TRBJ1-2; the D gene lacks a confident call. The trim is 4 bases for V and 6 bases for J, with a gap of 13 bases between the germline ends. The germline V gene supplies CDR1 SGHRS and CDR2 YFSETQ. From the cysteine through the phenylalanine, the CDR3 covers 13 amino acids. The kept DNA is CDR3 alone, 39 bases in frame from the first base.